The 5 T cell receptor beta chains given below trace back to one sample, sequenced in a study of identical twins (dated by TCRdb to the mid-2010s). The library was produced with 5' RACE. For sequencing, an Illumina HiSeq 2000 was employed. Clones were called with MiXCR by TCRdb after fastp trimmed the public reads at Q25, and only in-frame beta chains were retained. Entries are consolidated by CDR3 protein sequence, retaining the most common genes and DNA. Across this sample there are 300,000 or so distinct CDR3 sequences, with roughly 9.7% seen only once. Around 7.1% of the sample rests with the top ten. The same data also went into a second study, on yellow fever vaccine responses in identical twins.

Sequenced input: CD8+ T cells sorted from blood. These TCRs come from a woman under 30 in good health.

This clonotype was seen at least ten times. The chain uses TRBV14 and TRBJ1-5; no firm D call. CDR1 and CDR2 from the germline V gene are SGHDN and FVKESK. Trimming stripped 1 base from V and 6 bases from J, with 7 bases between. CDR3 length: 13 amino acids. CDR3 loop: CASSQGASQPQHF. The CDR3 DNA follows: TGTGCCAGCAGCCAAGGGGCGAGTCAGCCCCAGCATTTT.

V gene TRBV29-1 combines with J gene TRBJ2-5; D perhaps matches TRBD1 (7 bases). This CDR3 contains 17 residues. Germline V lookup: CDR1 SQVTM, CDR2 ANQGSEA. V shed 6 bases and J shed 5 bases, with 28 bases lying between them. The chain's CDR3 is CSVGGEVEGAPRETQYF. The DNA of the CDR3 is TGCAGCGTCGGGGGTGAGGTGGAGGGGGCTCCCAGGGAGACCCAGTACTTC.

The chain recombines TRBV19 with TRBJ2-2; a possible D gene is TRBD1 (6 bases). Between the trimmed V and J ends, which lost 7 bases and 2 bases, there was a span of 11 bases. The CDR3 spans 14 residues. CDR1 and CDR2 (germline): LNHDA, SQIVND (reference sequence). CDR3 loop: CASTWTANTGELFF. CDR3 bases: TGTGCCAGTACGTGGACAGCTAACACCGGGGAGCTGTTTTTT.

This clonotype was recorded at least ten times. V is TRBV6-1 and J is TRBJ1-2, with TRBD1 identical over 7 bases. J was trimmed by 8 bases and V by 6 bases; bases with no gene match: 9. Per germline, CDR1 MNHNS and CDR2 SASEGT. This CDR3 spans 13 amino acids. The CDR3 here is CASRAQGVGGYTF. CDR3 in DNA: TGTGCCAGCAGGGCTCAGGGGGTTGGAGGCTACACCTTC.

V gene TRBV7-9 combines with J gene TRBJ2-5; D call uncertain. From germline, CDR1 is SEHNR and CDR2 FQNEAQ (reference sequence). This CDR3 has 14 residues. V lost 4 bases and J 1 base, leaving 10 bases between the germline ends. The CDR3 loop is CASSSPVVQETQYF. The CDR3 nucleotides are TGTGCCAGCAGCTCCCCTGTAGTCCAAGAGACCCAGTACTTC.